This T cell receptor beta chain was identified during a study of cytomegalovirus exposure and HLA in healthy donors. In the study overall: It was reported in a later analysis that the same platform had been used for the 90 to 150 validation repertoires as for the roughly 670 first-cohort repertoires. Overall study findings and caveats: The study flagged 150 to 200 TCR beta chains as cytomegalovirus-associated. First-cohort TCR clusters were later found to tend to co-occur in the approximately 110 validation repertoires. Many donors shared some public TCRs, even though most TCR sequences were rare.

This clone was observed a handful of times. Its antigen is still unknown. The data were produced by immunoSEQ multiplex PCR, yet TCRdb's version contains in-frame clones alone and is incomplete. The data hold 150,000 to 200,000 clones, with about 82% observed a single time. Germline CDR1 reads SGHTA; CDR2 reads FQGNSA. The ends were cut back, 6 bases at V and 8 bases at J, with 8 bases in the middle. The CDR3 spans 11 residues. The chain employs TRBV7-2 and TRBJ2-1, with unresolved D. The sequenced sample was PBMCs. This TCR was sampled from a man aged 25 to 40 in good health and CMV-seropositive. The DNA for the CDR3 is TGTGCCAGCAGTCGCGCGGATGAGCAGTTCTTC. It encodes CASSRADEQFF.